The clone carrying this T cell receptor (beta chain) has at least ten counts. No antigen is known for it. The data are from a study of T cells in Graves' hyperthyroidism and ophthalmopathy. General study results and limits: Most thyroid clonotypes with frequency above 0.001 were detected in blood.

What was amplified from RNA transcripts were TCR beta CDR3 regions. The HTBI primer set served for first-round RT-PCR of the TCR CDR3. TCRdb recomputed calls from the multiplex PCR reads with MiXCR, one row per CDR3 protein. The data contain hundreds of thousands of distinct CDR3 sequences, less than 20% of them seen just once; the ten biggest clones take up about 29%. Trimming removed 5 bases at V and 1 base at J, with 18 bases between. The CDR3 extends over 15 amino acids. Germline V gene sequence: CDR1 DFQATT, CDR2 SNEGSKA (reference sequence). V and J are TRBV20-1 and TRBJ2-7; the D gene is possibly TRBD1 (6 bases). This receptor was identified in a woman aged 18-29 years with Graves' ophthalmopathy. Sample: blood. The CDR3: CSAVDRSGVSYEQYF. The CDR3 DNA sequence: TGCAGTGCTGTTGACAGGTCCGGGGTGTCCTACGAGCAGTACTTC.